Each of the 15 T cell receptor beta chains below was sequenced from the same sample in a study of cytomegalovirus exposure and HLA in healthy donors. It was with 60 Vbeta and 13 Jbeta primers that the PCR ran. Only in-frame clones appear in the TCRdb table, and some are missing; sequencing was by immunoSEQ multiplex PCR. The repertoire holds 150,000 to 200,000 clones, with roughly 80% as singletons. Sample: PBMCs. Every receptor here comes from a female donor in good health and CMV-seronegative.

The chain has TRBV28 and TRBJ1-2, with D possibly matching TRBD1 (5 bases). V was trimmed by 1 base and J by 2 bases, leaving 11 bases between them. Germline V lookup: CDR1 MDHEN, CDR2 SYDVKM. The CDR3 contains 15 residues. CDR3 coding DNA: TGTGCCAGCAGTTTATCGGCGGGGCCCAACTATGGCTACACCTTC. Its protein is CASSLSAGPNYGYTF.

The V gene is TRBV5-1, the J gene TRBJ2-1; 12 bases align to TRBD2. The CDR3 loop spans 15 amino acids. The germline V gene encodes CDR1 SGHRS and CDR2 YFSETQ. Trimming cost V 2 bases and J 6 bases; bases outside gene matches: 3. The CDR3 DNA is TGCGCCAGCAGCTTACTAGCGGGGGGCTTCAATGAGCAGTTCTTC. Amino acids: CASSLLAGGFNEQFF.

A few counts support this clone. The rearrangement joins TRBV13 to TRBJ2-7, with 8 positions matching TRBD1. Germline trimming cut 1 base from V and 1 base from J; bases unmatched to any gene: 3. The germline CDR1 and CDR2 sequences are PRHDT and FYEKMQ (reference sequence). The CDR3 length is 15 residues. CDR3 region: CASSLETGASYEQYF. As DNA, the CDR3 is TGTGCCAGCAGCTTAGAGACAGGGGCTTCCTACGAGCAGTACTTC.

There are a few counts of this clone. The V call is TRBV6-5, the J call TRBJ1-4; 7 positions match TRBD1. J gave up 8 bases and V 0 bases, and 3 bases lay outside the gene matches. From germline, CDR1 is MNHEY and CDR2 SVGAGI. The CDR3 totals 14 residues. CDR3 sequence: CASSYSGGEEKLFF. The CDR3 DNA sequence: TGTGCCAGCAGTTACTCAGGGGGCGAGGAAAAACTGTTTTTT.

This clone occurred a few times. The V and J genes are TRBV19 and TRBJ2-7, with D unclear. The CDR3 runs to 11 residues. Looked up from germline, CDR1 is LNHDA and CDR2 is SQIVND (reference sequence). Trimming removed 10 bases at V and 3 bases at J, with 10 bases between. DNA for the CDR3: TGTGCCACGAGTTCAGGCTACGAGCAGTACTTC. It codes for CATSSGYEQYF.

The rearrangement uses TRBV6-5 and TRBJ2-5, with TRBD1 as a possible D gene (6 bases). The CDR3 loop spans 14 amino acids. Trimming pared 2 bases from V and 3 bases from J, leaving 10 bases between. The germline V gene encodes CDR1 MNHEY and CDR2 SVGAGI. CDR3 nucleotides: TGTGCCAGCAGTTACCGGACAGCTAAAGAGACCCAGTACTTC. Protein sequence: CASSYRTAKETQYF.

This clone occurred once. The CDR3 DNA reads as TGTGCCAGCAGCCCTAAGTGGGGCCCAGATACGCAGTATTTT. This gives the protein CASSPKWGPDTQYF. The chain recombines TRBV7-8 with TRBJ2-3, with a tentative D call TRBD1 (5 bases). Germline CDR1 SGHVS, CDR2 FQNEAQ. Trimming shortened V by 5 bases and J by 4 bases, and 13 bases separated the two germline ends. The CDR3 is 14 residues long.

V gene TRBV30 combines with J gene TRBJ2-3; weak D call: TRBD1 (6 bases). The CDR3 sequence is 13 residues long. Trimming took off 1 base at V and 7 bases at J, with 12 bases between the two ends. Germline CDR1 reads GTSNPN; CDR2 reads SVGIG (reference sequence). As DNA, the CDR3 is TGTGCCTGGAGTGCTGACAGGTCCTATACGCAGTATTTT. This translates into CAWSADRSYTQYF.

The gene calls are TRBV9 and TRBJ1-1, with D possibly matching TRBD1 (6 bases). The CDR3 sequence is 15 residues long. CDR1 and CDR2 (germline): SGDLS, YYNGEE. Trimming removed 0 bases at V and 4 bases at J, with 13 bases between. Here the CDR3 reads CASSVVGGAGTEAFF. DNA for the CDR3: TGTGCCAGCAGCGTAGTGGGGGGGGCGGGCACTGAAGCTTTCTTT. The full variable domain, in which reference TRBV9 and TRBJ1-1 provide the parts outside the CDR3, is DSGVTQTPKHLITATGQRVTLRCSPRSGDLSVYWYQQSLDQGLQFLIQYYNGEERAKGNILERFSAQQFPDLHSELNLSSLELGDSALYFCASSVVGGAGTEAFFGQGTRLTVV.

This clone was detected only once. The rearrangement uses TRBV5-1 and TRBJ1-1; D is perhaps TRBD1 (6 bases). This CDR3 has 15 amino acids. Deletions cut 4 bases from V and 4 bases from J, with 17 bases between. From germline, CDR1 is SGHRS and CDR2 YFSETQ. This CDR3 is CASSREGGWSTEAFF. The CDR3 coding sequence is TGCGCCAGCAGCCGGGAGGGGGGCTGGTCCACTGAAGCTTTCTTT.

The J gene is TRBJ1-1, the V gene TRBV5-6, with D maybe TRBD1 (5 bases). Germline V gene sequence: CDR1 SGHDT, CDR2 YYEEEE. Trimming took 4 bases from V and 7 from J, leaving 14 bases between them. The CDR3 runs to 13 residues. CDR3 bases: TGTGCCAGCAGCGCCGGGACTGACTTTGAAGCTTTCTTT. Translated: CASSAGTDFEAFF.

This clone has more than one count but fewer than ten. This CDR3 reads CSARADRGAFF. The CDR3 DNA sequence: TGCAGTGCTAGAGCGGACAGGGGAGCTTTCTTT. The rearrangement links TRBV20-1 to TRBJ1-1; 9 bases map to TRBD1. CDR1 is DFQATT and CDR2 is SNEGSKA in the germline V gene (reference sequence). The CDR3 runs to 11 residues. Trimming cost V 1 base and J 10 bases; bases outside gene matches: 1.

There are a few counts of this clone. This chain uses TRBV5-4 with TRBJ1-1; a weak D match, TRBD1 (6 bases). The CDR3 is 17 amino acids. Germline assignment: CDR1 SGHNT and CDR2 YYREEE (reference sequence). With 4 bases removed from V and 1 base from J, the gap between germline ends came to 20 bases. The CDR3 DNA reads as TGTGCCAGCAGCCAATTACAGGGCTTAGAACGGAACACTGAAGCTTTCTTT. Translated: CASSQLQGLERNTEAFF.

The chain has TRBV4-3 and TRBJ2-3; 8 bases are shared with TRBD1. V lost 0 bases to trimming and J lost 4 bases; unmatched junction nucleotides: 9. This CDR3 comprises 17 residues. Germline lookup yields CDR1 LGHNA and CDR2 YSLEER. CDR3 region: CASSQDLPAGGPDTQYF. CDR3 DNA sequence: TGCGCCAGCAGCCAAGATCTGCCGGCAGGGGGCCCAGATACGCAGTATTTT.

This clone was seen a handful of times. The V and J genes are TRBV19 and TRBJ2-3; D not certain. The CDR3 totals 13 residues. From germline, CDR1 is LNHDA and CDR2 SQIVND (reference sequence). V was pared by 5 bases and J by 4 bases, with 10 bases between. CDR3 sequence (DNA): TGTGCCAGTAGTCCGAGAACGGCAGATACGCAGTATTTT. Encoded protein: CASSPRTADTQYF. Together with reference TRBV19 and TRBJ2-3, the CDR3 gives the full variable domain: DGGITQSPKYLFRKEGQNVTLSCEQNLNHDAMYWYRQDPGQGLRLIYYSQIVNDFQKGDIAEGYSVSREKKESFPLTVTSAQKNPTAFYLCASSPRTADTQYFGPGTRLTVL.